The rows below give T cell receptor beta chains drawn from one sample of a study of T cell changes during pregnancy in multiple sclerosis. Profiling relied on immunoSEQ multiplex PCR, and the TCRdb table lists in-frame clones only, not all of them. The sample lists about 48,000 clones; 88% were seen once. Specimen: CD4+ T cells from peripheral blood mononuclear cells, collected in the second trimester of pregnancy. The receptors derive from a female donor with multiple sclerosis, enrolled in a pregnancy study. CDR3s leave out the opening cysteine and the closing phenylalanine or tryptophan. Fields, in order: J gene, D gene, clone size, V gene, CDR3 protein. The D gene is left open where the match is weak. Clone sizes are given selectively: once, few, many, or a class where the clone is expanded.

>TRBJ2-7|.|.|TRBV7-2
ASSFNGGGAYEQY
>TRBJ2-6|TRBD1|.|TRBV2
ASSLDRSSGANVLT
>TRBJ1-1|.|.|TRBV5-1
ASSLEKQGNTEAF
>TRBJ2-7|TRBD1|.|TRBV5-1
ASSLEQGAYEQY
>TRBJ2-1|TRBD2|.|TRBV9
ASSVGLAGEQF
>TRBJ1-5|TRBD1|.|TRBV18
ASSLNRGDGQPQH
>TRBJ2-2|TRBD2|few|TRBV19
ASSTGLDTGELF
>TRBJ2-3|TRBD2|.|TRBV28
ASSQSGSLTDTQY
>TRBJ2-5|TRBD2|.|TRBV9
ASSNSGGEETQY
>TRBJ2-5|TRBD1|.|TRBV5-1
ASSSRGQGESETQY
>TRBJ2-3|.|.|TRBV7-2
ASRLGGLDTQY
>TRBJ2-1|TRBD2|.|TRBV7-2
ASSLGLAGSNEQF
>TRBJ2-5|TRBD1|.|TRBV9
ASSAGDRAETQY
>TRBJ2-7|TRBD2|.|TRBV7-2
ASRTSGSYEQY
>TRBJ1-4|.|.|TRBV4-1
ASSPYGTAENEKLF
>TRBJ1-3|.|few|TRBV11-2
ASSLQGGSGNTIY
>TRBJ2-3|TRBD2|once|TRBV30
AWVPLAGGVDTQY
>TRBJ2-7|TRBD2|.|TRBV5-4
ASSPGLAGGPNEQY
>TRBJ1-2|.|.|TRBV4-3
ASSQDQTKYGYT
>TRBJ1-3|TRBD1|.|TRBV7-2
ASSLPTGGLSGNTIY
>TRBJ2-2|.|.|TRBV2
ASSDGLLNTGELF
>TRBJ2-7|TRBD1|.|TRBV6-1
ASRPGGSYEQY
>TRBJ1-5|.|.|TRBV19
ASSTTSGGFGRDSNQPQH
>TRBJ1-3|TRBD1|medium-sized|TRBV2
ASSDRGDSGNTIY
>TRBJ1-2|TRBD1|.|TRBV27
ASSLDRENGYT
>TRBJ1-2|.|.|TRBV19
ASHRGGERGYT
>TRBJ1-5|.|.|TRBV2
ATAPDAGRNQPQH
>TRBJ2-7|TRBD2|.|TRBV5-4
ASRADLAGEYEQY
>TRBJ2-4|TRBD1|.|TRBV6-1
ASSDPGQGKNIQY
>.|.|once|TRBV6-5
ASSWGESYEQY
>TRBJ2-3|TRBD2|.|TRBV28
ASSLWGGGRSTDTQY
>TRBJ2-5|TRBD2|.|TRBV2
ASSEAGGGAQETQY
>TRBJ1-2|.|once|TRBV27
ASSLTGTGGYT
>TRBJ2-3|.|.|TRBV5-1
ASSLAPGADTQY
>TRBJ1-4|.|.|TRBV4-2
ASSQGTEFEKLF
>TRBJ1-2|.|.|TRBV6-5
ASSFDSYGYT
>TRBJ2-5|TRBD1|.|TRBV18
ASSRVTGQGETQY
>TRBJ1-5|.|.|TRBV6-5
ASSHRDTANQPQH
>TRBJ2-5|.|.|TRBV7-9
ASSSWWAGQYQETQY
>TRBJ1-1|.|once|TRBV6-5
ASSYSEVGGFKAF
>TRBJ1-1|TRBD1|.|TRBV7-9
ASRLQGADTEAF
>TRBJ2-5|.|.|TRBV28
ASSPHSGEETQY
>TRBJ2-4|.|.|TRBV5-6
ASSLASRFNDLAKNIQY
>TRBJ2-1|TRBD1|.|TRBV6-1
ASSEAWTGDNEQF
>TRBJ2-1|TRBD2|.|TRBV30
AWKGLAGGGNEQF